Listed here are 24 T cell receptor beta chains from one sample, sequenced in a study of memory CD4+ T cells and cytomegalovirus serostatus. Generated by immunoSEQ multiplex PCR, the TCRdb table keeps only in-frame clones and is missing some. The sample lists more than 35,000 clones, roughly 78% seen once, with approximately 5.7% in the top ten. The sort gate was single viable CD3+CD4+CD8-CD45RO+ cells for memory CD4+ T cells. Specimen: memory CD4+ T cells from blood. These receptors were taken from an adult in good health and CMV-seropositive.

The gene calls are TRBV28 and TRBJ2-7, with D unresolved. CDR1 is MDHEN, CDR2 SYDVKM, per germline. V was cut by 5 bases and J by 2 bases, with 10 bases left in between. The CDR3 extends over 13 amino acids. CDR3 sequence reads: CASSRTVAYEQYF. CDR3 sequence (DNA): TGTGCCAGCAGTAGGACGGTGGCCTACGAGCAGTACTTC.

The sample holds one count of this clone. V gene TRBV14 combines with J gene TRBJ2-2, with D hard to call. V lost 4 bases and J lost 7, with 10 bases in between. Germline V CDR1 and CDR2: SGHDN, FVKESK. The CDR3 has 13 residues. The CDR3 DNA sequence: TGTGCCAGCAGCCCTGTAATTGGCGGGGAGCTGTTTTTT. It specifies CASSPVIGGELFF.

The chain couples TRBV6-6 to TRBJ2-7, with 16 positions matching TRBD2. The CDR3 length is 15 residues. Germline V lookup: CDR1 MNHNY, CDR2 SVGAGI (reference sequence). J lost 1 base, V lost 6 bases, and 0 bases had no gene match. The CDR3 bases are TGTGCCAGCAGGGGACTAGCGGGAGGGTCCTACGAGCAGTACTTC. Encoded protein: CASRGLAGGSYEQYF.

The V gene is TRBV6-1, the J gene TRBJ2-4, with 7 bases fitting TRBD2. The CDR3 loop spans 17 amino acids. Germline CDR1 MNHNS, CDR2 SASEGT. With V trimmed by 0 bases and J by 1 base, 6 bases remained unmatched. The CDR3 sequence: CASSEASTGGAKNIQYF. DNA for the CDR3: TGTGCCAGCAGTGAAGCATCAACGGGAGGCGCCAAAAACATTCAGTACTTC.

The V and J genes are TRBV27 and TRBJ1-6; possible D gene TRBD1, 6 bases. The ends were cut back, 6 bases at V and 0 bases at J, with 9 bases in the middle. The CDR3 is 15 residues long. The germline CDR1 and CDR2 sequences are MNHEY and SMNVEV (reference sequence). The CDR3 protein is CASREDSSYNSPLHF. The CDR3 DNA sequence: TGTGCCAGCAGAGAGGACAGCTCCTATAATTCACCCCTCCACTTT.

The chain recombines TRBV6-1 with TRBJ2-1; 7 bases match TRBD1. The CDR3 is 14 amino acids. Germline CDR1 MNHNS, CDR2 SASEGT. V was pared by 1 base and J by 9 bases, with 6 bases of the junction left unmatched. In DNA, the CDR3 is TGTGCCAGCAGTGAAGGAACAGGGGTGGCTGAGCAGTTCTTC. It is translated as CASSEGTGVAEQFF.

The J gene is TRBJ2-2, the V gene TRBV11-2; 9 positions agree with TRBD2. The V segment lost 2 bases and the J segment 5 bases; nucleotides outside the gene matches: 9. In germline, CDR1 is SGHAT, CDR2 FQNNGV. CDR3 length equals 17 residues. CDR3 DNA: TGTGCCAGCAGCTTACAAGCGGGAGGTTGGGGAACCGGGGAGCTGTTTTTT. The encoded protein is CASSLQAGGWGTGELFF.

This chain connects TRBV7-8 to TRBJ1-5; D unresolved. Germline values: CDR1 SGHVS, CDR2 FQNEAQ. V was trimmed by 4 bases and J by 6 bases, leaving 16 bases between them. The CDR3 extends over 15 amino acids. This chain's CDR3 is CASSSKREGGQPQHF. The CDR3 nucleotides are TGTGCCAGCAGCTCAAAAAGGGAAGGCGGTCAGCCCCAGCATTTT.

The chain carries TRBV28 and TRBJ2-2, with 8 nucleotides matching TRBD1. Germline V gives CDR1 MDHEN, CDR2 SYDVKM. The CDR3 totals 16 residues. V was clipped by 4 bases and J by 5 bases; unmatched bases: 9. The CDR3 region has the DNA TGTGCCAGCAGTTCAGGGGGCAGTCGCGGGACCGGGGAGCTGTTTTTT. Its protein is CASSSGGSRGTGELFF.

The chain carries TRBV5-6 and TRBJ1-1, with D uncertain. Germline CDR1 is SGHDT and CDR2 is YYEEEE. CDR3 length: 14 amino acids. V lost 4 bases and J 1 base, leaving 11 bases between the germline ends. CDR3 protein: CASSRGRQNTEAFF. The DNA for the CDR3 is TGTGCCAGCAGCCGAGGCAGACAGAACACTGAAGCTTTCTTT.

The chain combines TRBV7-2 with TRBJ1-1, with a tentative D call TRBD1 (5 bases). The V gene lost 1 base and the J gene lost 0 bases, with 6 bases spanning the gap. Germline values: CDR1 SGHTA, CDR2 FQGNSA. This CDR3 has 14 amino acids. The DNA for the CDR3 is TGTGCCAGCAGCTTAGGACAGATGAACACTGAAGCTTTCTTT. Protein sequence: CASSLGQMNTEAFF.

This clone was counted a few times. The rearrangement links TRBV4-1 to TRBJ2-3; D possibly matches TRBD1 or TRBD2 (5 bases each). The CDR3 spans 15 residues. CDR1 is MGHRA, CDR2 YSYEKL, per germline. V lost 5 bases and J lost 3, with 15 bases in between. Here the CDR3 DNA reads TGCGCCAGCAGCGGGACGCCCTTAAAAACAGATACGCAGTATTTT. Amino acid sequence: CASSGTPLKTDTQYF.

V and J are TRBV7-9 and TRBJ2-5, with 14 bases aligning to TRBD2. The J segment lost 5 bases and the V segment lost 3 bases, leaving 5 bases of the junction unmatched. CDR3 length: 16 residues. Germline V gives CDR1 SEHNR, CDR2 FQNEAQ (reference sequence). CDR3 loop: CASSFGLAGGGETQYF. Here the CDR3 DNA reads TGTGCCAGCAGCTTTGGACTAGCGGGGGGCGGTGAGACCCAGTACTTC.

This clone was counted between two and nine times. The V gene is TRBV7-8, the J gene TRBJ1-5; TRBD1 matches 7 bases. Germline CDR1 SGHVS, CDR2 FQNEAQ. Trimming removed 4 bases from V and 0 bases from J; junction bases left unmatched: 9. The CDR3 runs to 17 residues. This CDR3 reads CASSSLERGLSNQPQHF. The DNA of the CDR3 is TGTGCCAGCAGCTCCCTGGAGAGGGGGCTTAGCAATCAGCCCCAGCATTTT.

This chain joins TRBV6-6 and TRBJ2-2; no firm D call. Germline lookup yields CDR1 MNHNY and CDR2 SVGAGI (reference sequence). The CDR3 totals 13 residues. Trimming stripped 2 bases from V and 4 bases from J, with 5 bases between. CDR3 sequence (DNA): TGTGCCAGCAGTTACGCTAGCACCGGGGAGCTGTTTTTT. It is translated as CASSYASTGELFF.

The chain uses TRBV4-3 and TRBJ2-2; D is possibly TRBD2 (6 bases). The CDR3 length is 18 residues. The V end lost 4 bases, the J end lost 2 bases, and 20 bases lay between the germline ends. CDR1 is LGHNA, CDR2 YSLEER, per germline. CDR3 sequence: CASSPEFPGASNTGELFF. CDR3 bases: TGCGCCAGCAGCCCAGAGTTCCCGGGAGCCTCAAACACCGGGGAGCTGTTTTTT.

V usage is TRBV11-2 and J usage is TRBJ1-1; D is ambiguous. V shed 1 base and J shed 1 base, with 7 bases lying between them. The CDR3 sequence is 14 residues long. Germline V CDR1 and CDR2: SGHAT, FQNNGV. As DNA, the CDR3 is TGTGCCAGCAGCTTAGGTTCCGGGAACACTGAAGCTTTCTTT. It translates to CASSLGSGNTEAFF.

This chain links TRBV6-5 with TRBJ2-3, with TRBD2 matching over 7 bases. Germline CDR1 MNHEY, CDR2 SVGAGI. CDR3 length: 12 amino acids. Trimming took 5 bases from V and 11 from J; bases not matched to a gene: 7. CDR3 sequence reads: CASSPRGGGQYF. In nucleotides, the CDR3 is TGTGCCAGCAGTCCTCGCGGCGGGGGGCAGTATTTT.

A note on this clone: At one boundary the junction diverges from the germline segment, which might be a read error. Additional DNA sequences in this sample encode the identical CDR3. The rearrangement joins TRBV7-9 to TRBJ1-5; 8 bases are a match to TRBD1. The CDR3 is 13 residues long. Germline V CDR1 and CDR2: SEHNR, FQNEAQ (reference sequence). As DNA, the CDR3 is TGCGCCAGCAGCCCGACAGGGGATCAGCCCCAGCATTTT. It translates to CASSPTGDQPQHF. The variable domain in full, completed from reference TRBV7-9 and TRBJ1-5, reads DTGVSQNPRHKITKRGQNVTFRCDPISEHNRLYWYRQTLGQGPEFLTYFQNEAQLEKSRLLSDRFSAERPKGSFSTLEIQRTEQGDSAMYLCASSPTGDQPQHFGDGTRLSIL.

The V and J genes are TRBV6-1 and TRBJ2-5; D gene uncertain. Germline V gene sequence: CDR1 MNHNS, CDR2 SASEGT. This CDR3 comprises 13 residues. Trimming shortened V by 6 bases and J by 2 bases, and 10 bases separated the two germline ends. CDR3 coding DNA: TGTGCCAGCAGCATTGGGGTTCAAGAGACCCAGTACTTC. Translation gives CASSIGVQETQYF.

This clone was observed a few times. V is TRBV5-4 and J is TRBJ1-2; 7 nucleotides line up with TRBD1. The CDR3 extends over 14 amino acids. Germline V lookup: CDR1 SGHNT, CDR2 YYREEE (reference sequence). V shed 4 bases, J shed 5 bases, and the junction held 8 bases outside the gene matches. Here the CDR3 DNA reads TGTGCCAGCAGCAGAACAGGGGCAGATTATGGCTACACCTTC. Its translation is CASSRTGADYGYTF.

This CDR3 is CASRRGTSGEGQYF. In DNA, the CDR3 is TGTGCCAGCAGAAGGGGCACTAGCGGAGAGGGGCAGTACTTC. The chain employs TRBV6-6 and TRBJ2-7; 8 bases map to TRBD2. Germline CDR1 MNHNY, CDR2 SVGAGI (reference sequence). J gave up 9 bases and V 6 bases, and 13 bases lay outside the gene matches. The CDR3 totals 14 residues.

The rearrangement links TRBV20-1 to TRBJ2-3; D not resolved. The CDR3 is 11 amino acids. Trimming pared 8 bases from V and 6 bases from J, leaving 12 bases between. The germline gives CDR1 DFQATT, CDR2 SNEGSKA (reference sequence). CDR3 region: CSPYAGDTQYF. CDR3 nucleotide sequence: TGCAGTCCTTACGCCGGGGATACGCAGTATTTT.

This CDR3 reads CASSWAGRGGYEQYF. The CDR3 DNA follows: TGTGCCAGTAGTTGGGCAGGCCGAGGAGGATACGAGCAGTACTTC. The chain combines TRBV19 with TRBJ2-7; tentative D call: TRBD2 (5 bases). This CDR3 region has 15 residues. V lost 5 bases to trimming and J lost 4 bases, with 18 bases between them. The V gene's germline CDR1 is LNHDA and CDR2 SQIVND (reference sequence).